The 5 T cell receptor beta chains below were found in one sample sequenced in a study of cytomegalovirus exposure and HLA in healthy donors. The PCR contained 60 Vbeta and 13 Jbeta primers. TCRdb's table, derived via immunoSEQ multiplex PCR, lists solely in-frame clones and lacks some. The sample lists around 200,000 clones, 82% seen once, with roughly 5.5% in the top ten. The sequenced sample was PBMCs. The receptors shown here come from a man aged 35 to 55 in good health and CMV-seropositive.

The V gene is TRBV10-3, the J gene TRBJ2-7; TRBD2 is a possible D gene (6 bases). Germline-derived CDR1 and CDR2 are ENHRY and SYGVKD. The CDR3 totals 16 residues. Trimming pared 4 bases from V and 5 bases from J, leaving 21 bases between. CDR3 DNA: TGTGCCATCAGTGGCGTAGCGGATCTCCTTGAGAACGAGCAGTACTTC. This codes for CAISGVADLLENEQYF.

The chain combines TRBV27 with TRBJ2-5, with 13 bases matching TRBD2. The CDR3 totals 15 residues. Germline V gene sequence: CDR1 MNHEY, CDR2 SMNVEV (reference sequence). The V and J ends lost 5 bases and 4 bases, in that order; junction bases with no gene match: 4. This CDR3 reads CASSQGLAGSETQYF. For the CDR3, the DNA is TGTGCCAGCAGTCAGGGACTAGCGGGATCAGAGACCCAGTACTTC.

The chain couples TRBV2 to TRBJ1-2, with 7 bases fitting TRBD1. The CDR3 length is 18 residues. Germline V gene lookup returns CDR1 SNHLY and CDR2 FYNNEI. Trimming cost V 1 base and J 0 bases; bases outside gene matches: 11. The CDR3 sequence: CASSEVQGGERANYGYTF. The CDR3 DNA follows: TGTGCCAGCAGTGAAGTTCAAGGGGGCGAAAGAGCTAACTATGGCTACACCTTC. Variable domain in full (rest from reference TRBV2 and TRBJ1-2): EPEVTQTPSHQVTQMGQEVILRCVPISNHLYFYWYRQILGQKVEFLVSFYNNEISEKSEIFDDQFSVERPDGSNFTLKIRSTKLEDSAMYFCASSEVQGGERANYGYTFGSGTRLTVV.

This clone was seen a handful of times. The chain is built from TRBV5-4 and TRBJ1-1; D ambiguous. There are 15 residues in the CDR3. Trimming shortened V by 4 bases and J by 0 bases, and 13 bases separated the two germline ends. CDR1 SGHNT and CDR2 YYREEE come from the germline V gene (reference sequence). CDR3 region: CASSTSGGLNTEAFF. CDR3 bases: TGTGCCAGCAGCACCTCGGGAGGCCTGAACACTGAAGCTTTCTTT.

The rearrangement joins TRBV9 to TRBJ2-5, with 8 nucleotides matching TRBD2. The CDR3 covers 16 residues. J was trimmed by 2 bases and V by 2 bases; bases with no gene match: 8. Germline CDR1 reads SGDLS; CDR2 reads YYNGEE. The CDR3 DNA follows: TGTGCCAGCAGCGTGAGCGGGAGCCACCCTCAAGAGACCCAGTACTTC. Encoded protein: CASSVSGSHPQETQYF.